The entry below gives a single T cell receptor beta chain sequence along with its context. Source study methods: Estimation of nucleated cell counts was performed using reference gene primer amplification. Only in-frame clones appear in the TCRdb table, and some are missing; sequencing was by immunoSEQ multiplex PCR. The V and J calls and clone size were taken over from that table, and D and trimming were inferred from the DNA. This table has 200,000 to 300,000 clones, 70% to 90% appearing once. This sample was included in a study of blood T cell repertoires in COVID-19. Study summary: Researchers got acute and convalescent COVID-19 samples from the United States, Italy and Spain. T cells, B-cell-depleted T cells, or PBMCs provided the cDNA or gDNA that served as material.

This TCR was recovered from an older woman with active or convalescent COVID-19. Sequencing was performed on peripheral blood.

The CDR3 DNA reads TGTGCCAGTTCGAGGACAACCACTTCAGATACGCAGTATTTT. This translates into CASSRTTTSDTQYF. The V call is TRBV19, the J call TRBJ2-3; TRBD1 is a possible D gene (5 bases). Germline V gives CDR1 LNHDA, CDR2 SQIVND (reference sequence). V lost 8 bases to trimming and J lost 4 bases, with 16 bases between them. This CDR3 is built from 14 residues.